A single sample gave rise to the 20 T cell receptor beta chains below, sequenced in a study of T cell responses to AZD1222 COVID-19 vaccine. The assay was immunoSEQ multiplex PCR, and TCRdb's table has in-frame clones only and misses some. This table has 150,000 to 200,000 clones, around 90% appearing once. Source: peripheral blood, taken on day 0 of AZD1222 vaccination. The source of these receptors is an adult in good health.

This rearrangement joins TRBV3-1 (or the pseudogene TRBV3-2) to TRBJ1-2, with D possibly TRBD1 on 6 matching bases. Trimming left V 0 bases short and J 7 bases short, with 12 bases between. Germline lookup yields CDR1 LGHDT and CDR2 YNNKEL (reference sequence). There are 14 residues in the CDR3. CDR3 residues: CASSQDPTGSGYTF. In DNA form, the CDR3 reads TGTGCCAGCAGCCAAGATCCCACAGGGAGTGGCTACACCTTC.

The chain carries TRBV7-2 and TRBJ1-2; D remains ambiguous. The V end lost 2 bases, the J end lost 6 bases, and 16 bases lay between the germline ends. This CDR3 spans 15 amino acids. Germline V gene sequence: CDR1 SGHTA, CDR2 FQGNSA. The CDR3 here is CASSLSGWEENGYTF. The CDR3, as DNA: TGTGCCAGCAGCTTAAGTGGGTGGGAAGAGAATGGCTACACCTTC.

J is TRBJ2-1 and V is TRBV11-2; TRBD2 might be the D (6 bases). The CDR3 is 16 amino acids. CDR1 SGHAT and CDR2 FQNNGV come from the germline V gene. V lost 4 bases and J lost 1, with 14 bases in between. The CDR3 sequence is CASSSPLGRSYNEQFF. The CDR3 coding sequence is TGTGCCAGCAGCTCCCCACTCGGGAGATCCTACAATGAGCAGTTCTTC.

This clone appeared a single time. The chain employs TRBV2 and TRBJ2-7; 11 bases agree with TRBD1. From germline, CDR1 is SNHLY and CDR2 FYNNEI. With V trimmed by 6 bases and J by 3 bases, 7 bases remained unmatched. The CDR3 totals 15 residues. CDR3 in amino acids: CASSPGTGGIYEQYF. Written as DNA, the CDR3 is TGTGCCAGCAGCCCCGGGACAGGGGGAATCTACGAGCAGTACTTC.

As DNA, the CDR3 is TGTGCCTGGAGTTTTTTGGCTAATGAAAAACTGTTTTTT. Its translation is CAWSFLANEKLFF. The rearrangement uses TRBV30 and TRBJ1-4; D not resolved. The CDR3 is 13 residues long. V dropped 2 bases and J dropped 3 bases, with 7 bases sitting between them. Germline assignment: CDR1 GTSNPN and CDR2 SVGIG (reference sequence).

The J gene is TRBJ2-1, the V gene TRBV12-5; D call uncertain. The germline CDR1 and CDR2 sequences are LGHNT and FRNRAP. The V gene lost 5 bases and the J gene lost 0 bases, with 11 bases spanning the gap. This CDR3 is 15 amino acids long. The CDR3 spells CASGRSSGSYNEQFF. DNA for the CDR3: TGTGCTAGTGGTCGATCCAGTGGCTCCTACAATGAGCAGTTCTTC.

V and J are TRBV11-2 and TRBJ2-2; 15 bases are shared with TRBD2. V gave up 5 bases and J gave up 7 bases; unmatched junction bases: 11. The germline V gene encodes CDR1 SGHAT and CDR2 FQNNGV. The CDR3 is 18 residues long. CDR3 DNA: TGTGCCAGCAGCCCCGGGGGACTAGCGGGAGGATTTGGCGGGGAGCTGTTTTTT. It specifies CASSPGGLAGGFGGELFF.

The gene calls are TRBV4-1 and TRBJ2-3, with 12 positions matching TRBD2. Per germline, CDR1 MGHRA and CDR2 YSYEKL. This CDR3 spans 17 amino acids. V was pared by 1 base and J by 6 bases, with 8 bases of the junction left unmatched. The DNA of the CDR3 is TGCGCCAGCAGCCAAGTTAGTCTAGCGGGAGGGTGGGATACGCAGTATTTT. Protein sequence: CASSQVSLAGGWDTQYF.

This clone appeared a few times. CDR3 DNA: TGCGCCAGCAGCCAAGATGGGAAGGACAGGGGGCCTGGCTACACCTTC. Translated: CASSQDGKDRGPGYTF. The chain is built from TRBV4-3 and TRBJ1-2; 11 nucleotides match TRBD1. This CDR3 has 16 residues. Germline CDR1 and CDR2: LGHNA and YSLEER. The V gene end was trimmed by 0 bases and the J gene end by 7 bases; junction bases not matched to a gene: 7.

The V call is TRBV5-6, the J call TRBJ1-2; D call uncertain. V was clipped by 4 bases and J by 2 bases, with 15 bases between them. CDR1 and CDR2 (germline): SGHDT, YYEEEE. This CDR3 comprises 15 residues. CDR3 loop: CASSPPGLANYGYTF. CDR3 coding DNA: TGTGCCAGCAGCCCCCCAGGACTGGCGAACTATGGCTACACCTTC.

The chain recombines TRBV19 with TRBJ2-7; D uncertain. CDR1 and CDR2 from the germline V gene are LNHDA and SQIVND (reference sequence). The CDR3 sequence is 11 residues long. V lost 3 bases and J 5 bases, leaving 5 bases between the germline ends. CDR3 sequence (DNA): TGTGCCAGTAGTATTGGGAACGAGCAGTACTTC. It encodes CASSIGNEQYF. Full variable domain (remainder filled in from reference TRBV19 and TRBJ2-7): DGGITQSPKYLFRKEGQNVTLSCEQNLNHDAMYWYRQDPGQGLRLIYYSQIVNDFQKGDIAEGYSVSREKKESFPLTVTSAQKNPTAFYLCASSIGNEQYFGPGTRLTVT.

The genes are TRBV7-6 and TRBJ2-7; D is possibly TRBD1 (6 bases). This CDR3 comprises 16 residues. V was trimmed by 1 base and J by 0 bases, leaving 13 bases between them. CDR1 is SGHVS, CDR2 FNYEAQ, per germline. CDR3 sequence reads: CASSLGPGASSYEQYF. CDR3 nucleotides: TGTGCCAGCAGCTTAGGTCCAGGGGCGAGCTCCTACGAGCAGTACTTC.

This clone was seen a few times. The chain links TRBV30 to TRBJ2-3; tentative D call: TRBD2 (6 bases). Trimming took off 5 bases at V and 2 bases at J, with 17 bases between the two ends. The V gene's germline CDR1 is GTSNPN and CDR2 SVGIG (reference sequence). The CDR3 runs to 15 residues. The CDR3 DNA reads as TGTGCCTGGGACCCGGGACTGGGAGCCACAGATACGCAGTATTTT. Its protein product is CAWDPGLGATDTQYF.

The chain joins TRBV2 to TRBJ2-7, with TRBD2 matching 8 bases. The CDR3 runs to 11 residues. Germline V lookup: CDR1 SNHLY, CDR2 FYNNEI. After removal of 7 bases from V and 5 bases from J, the junction contained 1 base not matched to a gene. CDR3 bases: TGTGCCAGCATCGGGGGGGACGAGCAGTACTTC. Translating gives CASIGGDEQYF.

In this sample, this clone turned up once. J is TRBJ1-6 and V is TRBV20-1, with 11 positions matching TRBD1. The V segment lost 3 bases and the J segment 6 bases; nucleotides outside the gene matches: 19. Germline CDR1 is DFQATT and CDR2 is SNEGSKA (reference sequence). The CDR3 has 20 amino acids. CDR3 nucleotides: TGCAGTGCTAGTAGGGGAACCGGGACAGGGGGTTTCACTCTTAATTCACCCCTCCACTTT. It specifies CSASRGTGTGGFTLNSPLHF.

J is TRBJ2-2 and V is TRBV11-3, with 8 bases aligning to TRBD2. CDR3 length equals 13 residues. Germline lookup yields CDR1 SGHNT and CDR2 YENEEA. V lost 5 bases, J lost 6 bases, and 2 bases stayed unmatched. CDR3: CASSPGLAGELFF. Here the CDR3 DNA reads TGTGCCAGCAGCCCGGGACTAGCCGGGGAGCTGTTTTTT. Drawing the rest from reference TRBV11-3 and TRBJ2-2, the complete variable domain is EAGVVQSPRYKIIEKKQPVAFWCNPISGHNTLYWYLQNLGQGPELLIRYENEEAVDDSQLPKDRFSAERLKGVDSTLKIQPAELGDSAVYLCASSPGLAGELFFGEGSRLTVL.

The CDR3: CASSRVPGNEQFF. CDR3 bases: TGTGCCAGCAGCCGAGTACCGGGGAATGAGCAGTTCTTC. The chain employs TRBV5-6 and TRBJ2-1; D is possibly TRBD2 (5 bases). Germline-derived CDR1 and CDR2 are SGHDT and YYEEEE. V lost 4 bases and J lost 7, with 12 bases in between. The CDR3 has 13 amino acids.

The V and J genes are TRBV27 and TRBJ2-1, with 10 bases aligning to TRBD2. The V gene's germline CDR1 is MNHEY and CDR2 SMNVEV (reference sequence). This CDR3 is 14 amino acids long. The V gene end was trimmed by 6 bases and the J gene end by 7 bases; junction bases not matched to a gene: 6. The CDR3 nucleotides are TGTGCCAGCAGAACTAGCGGGAATATGAATGAGCAGTTCTTC. Translation: CASRTSGNMNEQFF.

The chain carries TRBV28 and TRBJ1-1; D may be TRBD1 (6 bases). The CDR3 runs 16 residues. V gave up 7 bases and J gave up 0 bases, with 18 bases separating them. Germline CDR1 and CDR2: MDHEN and SYDVKM. The CDR3 is CASTGRGWDLNTEAFF. CDR3 nucleotides: TGTGCCAGCACCGGTAGGGGGTGGGACTTGAACACTGAAGCTTTCTTT.

This chain uses TRBV6-4 with TRBJ2-2, with D unclear. CDR1 and CDR2 (germline): MRHNA, SNTAGT. CDR3 length: 13 residues. V lost 3 bases and J 2 bases, leaving 4 bases between the germline ends. CDR3 sequence (DNA): TGTGCCAGCAGTGAAGCTAACACCGGGGAGCTGTTTTTT. It specifies CASSEANTGELFF.